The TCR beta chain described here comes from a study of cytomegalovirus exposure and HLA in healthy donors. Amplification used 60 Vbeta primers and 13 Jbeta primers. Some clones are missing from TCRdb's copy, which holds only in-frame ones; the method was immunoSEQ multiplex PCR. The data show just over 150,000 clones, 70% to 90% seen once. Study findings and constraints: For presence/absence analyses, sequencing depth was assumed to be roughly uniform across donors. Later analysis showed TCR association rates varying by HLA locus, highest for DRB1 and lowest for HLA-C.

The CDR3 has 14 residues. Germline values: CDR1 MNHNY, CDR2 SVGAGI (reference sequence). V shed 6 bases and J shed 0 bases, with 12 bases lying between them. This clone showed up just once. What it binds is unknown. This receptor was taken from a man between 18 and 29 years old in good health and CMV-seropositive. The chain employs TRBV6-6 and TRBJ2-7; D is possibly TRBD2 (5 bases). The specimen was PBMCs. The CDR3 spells CASRAPGSSYEQYF. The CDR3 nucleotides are TGTGCCAGCAGAGCCCCGGGGAGCTCCTACGAGCAGTACTTC.